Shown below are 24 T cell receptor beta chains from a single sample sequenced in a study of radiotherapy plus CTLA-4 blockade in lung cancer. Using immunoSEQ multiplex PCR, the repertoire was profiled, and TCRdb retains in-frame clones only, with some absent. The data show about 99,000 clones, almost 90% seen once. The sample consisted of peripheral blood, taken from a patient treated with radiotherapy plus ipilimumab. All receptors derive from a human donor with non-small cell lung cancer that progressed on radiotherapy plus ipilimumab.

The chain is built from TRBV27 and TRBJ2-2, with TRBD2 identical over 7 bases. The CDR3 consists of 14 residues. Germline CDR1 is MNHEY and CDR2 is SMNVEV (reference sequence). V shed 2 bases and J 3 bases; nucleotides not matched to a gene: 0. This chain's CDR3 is CASSLRGDTGELFF. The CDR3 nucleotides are TGTGCCAGCAGTTTACGGGGGGACACCGGGGAGCTGTTTTTT.

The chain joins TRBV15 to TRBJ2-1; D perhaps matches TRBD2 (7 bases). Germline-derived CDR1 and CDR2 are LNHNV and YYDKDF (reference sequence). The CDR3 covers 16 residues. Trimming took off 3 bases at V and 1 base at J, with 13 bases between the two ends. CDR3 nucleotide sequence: TGTGCCACCAGCAGTCAAAAGGGGGGGTCCTACAATGAGCAGTTCTTC. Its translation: CATSSQKGGSYNEQFF.

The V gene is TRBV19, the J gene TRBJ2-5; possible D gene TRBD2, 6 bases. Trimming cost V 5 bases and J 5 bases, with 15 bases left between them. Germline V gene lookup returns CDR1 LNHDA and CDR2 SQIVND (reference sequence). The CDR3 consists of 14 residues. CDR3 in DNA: TGTGCCAGTAGTCGAAAGGGACTTGGGGAGACCCAGTACTTC. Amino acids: CASSRKGLGETQYF.

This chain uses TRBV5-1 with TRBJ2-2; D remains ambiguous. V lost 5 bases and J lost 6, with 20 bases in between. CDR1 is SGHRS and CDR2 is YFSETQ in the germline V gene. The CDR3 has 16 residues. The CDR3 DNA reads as TGCGCCAGCAGGCTACAGTCCCCAAGGAGCGCCGGGGAGCTGTTTTTT. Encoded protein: CASRLQSPRSAGELFF.

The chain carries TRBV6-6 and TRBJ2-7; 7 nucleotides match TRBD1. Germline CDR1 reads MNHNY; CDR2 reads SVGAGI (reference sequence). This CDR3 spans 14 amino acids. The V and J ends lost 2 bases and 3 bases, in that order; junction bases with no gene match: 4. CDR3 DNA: TGTGCCAGCAGTTACCAGGGGGATCTCTACGAGCAGTACTTC. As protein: CASSYQGDLYEQYF.

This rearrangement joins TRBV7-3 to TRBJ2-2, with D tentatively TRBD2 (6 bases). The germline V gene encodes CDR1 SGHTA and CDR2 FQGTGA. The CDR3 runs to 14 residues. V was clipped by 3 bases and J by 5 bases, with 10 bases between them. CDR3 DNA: TGTGCCAGCAGCTTTGGGGGGTCGACCGGGGAGCTGTTTTTT. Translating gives CASSFGGSTGELFF.

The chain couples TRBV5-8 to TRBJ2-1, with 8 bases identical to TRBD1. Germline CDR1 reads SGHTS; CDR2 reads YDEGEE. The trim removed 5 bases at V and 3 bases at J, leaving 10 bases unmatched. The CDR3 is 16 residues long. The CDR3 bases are TGTGCCAGCAGGGAGGCGGGGACAGGATACTACAATGAGCAGTTCTTC. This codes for CASREAGTGYYNEQFF. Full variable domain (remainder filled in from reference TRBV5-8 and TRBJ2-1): EAGVTQSPTHLIKTRGQQATLRCSPISGHTSVYWYQQALGLGLQFLLWYDEGEERNRGNFPPRFSGRQFPNYSSELNVNALELEDSALYLCASREAGTGYYNEQFFGPGTRLTVL.

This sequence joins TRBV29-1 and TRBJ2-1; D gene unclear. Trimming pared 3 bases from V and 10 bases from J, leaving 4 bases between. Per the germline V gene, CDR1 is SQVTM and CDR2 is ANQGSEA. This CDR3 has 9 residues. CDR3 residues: CSVDGEQFF. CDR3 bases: TGCAGCGTTGACGGCGAGCAGTTCTTC.

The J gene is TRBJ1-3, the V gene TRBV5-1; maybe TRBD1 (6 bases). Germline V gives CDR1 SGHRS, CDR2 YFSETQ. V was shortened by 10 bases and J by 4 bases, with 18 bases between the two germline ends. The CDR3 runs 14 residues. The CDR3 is CASSRGGDGNTIYF. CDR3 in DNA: TGCGCCTCATCGCGAGGGGGGGACGGAAACACCATATATTTT. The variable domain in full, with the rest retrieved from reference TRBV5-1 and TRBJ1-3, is KAGVTQTPRYLIKTRGQQVTLSCSPISGHRSVSWYQQTPGQGLQFLFEYFSETQRNKGNFPGRFSGRQFSNSRSEMNVSTLELGDSALYLCASSRGGDGNTIYFGEGSWLTVV.

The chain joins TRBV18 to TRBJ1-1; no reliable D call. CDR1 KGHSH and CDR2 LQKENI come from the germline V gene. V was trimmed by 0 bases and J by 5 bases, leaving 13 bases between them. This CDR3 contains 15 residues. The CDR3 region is CASSPPSGFGTEAFF. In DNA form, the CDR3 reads TGTGCCAGCTCACCACCATCGGGGTTTGGTACTGAAGCTTTCTTT.

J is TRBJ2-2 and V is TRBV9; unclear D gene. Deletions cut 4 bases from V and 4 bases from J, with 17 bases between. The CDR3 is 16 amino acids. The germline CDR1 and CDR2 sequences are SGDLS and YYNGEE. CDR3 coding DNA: TGTGCCAGCAGCCCCAGACTTAGTGATCTCACCGGGGAGCTGTTTTTT. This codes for CASSPRLSDLTGELFF.

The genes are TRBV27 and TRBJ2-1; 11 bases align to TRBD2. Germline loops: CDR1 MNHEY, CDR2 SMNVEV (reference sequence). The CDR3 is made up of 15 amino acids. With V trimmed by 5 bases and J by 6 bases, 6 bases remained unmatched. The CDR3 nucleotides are TGTGCCAGCAGTCCTCTAGCGGGAGGTCGCAATGAGCAGTTCTTC. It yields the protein CASSPLAGGRNEQFF.

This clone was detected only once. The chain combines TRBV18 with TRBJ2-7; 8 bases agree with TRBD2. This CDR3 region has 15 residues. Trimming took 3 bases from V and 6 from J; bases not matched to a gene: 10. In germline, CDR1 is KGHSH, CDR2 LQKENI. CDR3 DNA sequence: TGTGCCAGCTCACCTGAAAGCGGGAGAGGGGGCGAGCAGTACTTC. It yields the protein CASSPESGRGGEQYF.

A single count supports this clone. The CDR3 bases are TGCACCAGCAGCCATAGGACTACCGGCGAGCAGTACTTC. Translation gives CTSSHRTTGEQYF. V is TRBV1 and J is TRBJ2-7; TRBD2, the table's D call, lacks a check against the DNA. TRBV1 is annotated as a pseudogene. The CDR3 is 13 residues long.

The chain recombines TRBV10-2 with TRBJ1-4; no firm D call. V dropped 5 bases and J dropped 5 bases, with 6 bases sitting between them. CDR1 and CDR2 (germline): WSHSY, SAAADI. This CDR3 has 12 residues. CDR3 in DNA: TGCGCCAGCAGTTTTGGCAATGAAAAACTGTTTTTT. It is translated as CASSFGNEKLFF.

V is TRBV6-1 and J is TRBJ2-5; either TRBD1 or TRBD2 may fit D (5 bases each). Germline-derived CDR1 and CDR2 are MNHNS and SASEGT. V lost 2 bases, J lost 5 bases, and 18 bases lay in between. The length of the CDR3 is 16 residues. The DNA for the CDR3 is TGTGCCAGCAGTGAACCCCGGGACGCCGGTCGGGAGACCCAGTACTTC. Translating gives CASSEPRDAGRETQYF.

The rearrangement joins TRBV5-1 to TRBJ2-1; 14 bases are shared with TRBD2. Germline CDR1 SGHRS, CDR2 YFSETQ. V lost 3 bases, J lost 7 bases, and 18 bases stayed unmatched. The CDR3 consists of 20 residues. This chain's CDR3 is CASSSSPGLAGGISGNEQFF. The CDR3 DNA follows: TGCGCCAGCAGCTCCTCCCCAGGACTAGCGGGAGGAATTAGTGGGAATGAGCAGTTCTTC.

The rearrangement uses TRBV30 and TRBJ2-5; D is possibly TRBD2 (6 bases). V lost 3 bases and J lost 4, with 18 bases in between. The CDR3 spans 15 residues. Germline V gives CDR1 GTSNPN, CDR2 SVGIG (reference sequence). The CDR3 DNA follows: TGTGCCTGGAGCCTAGGAGTCGGGAGACGAGAGACCCAGTACTTC. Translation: CAWSLGVGRRETQYF.

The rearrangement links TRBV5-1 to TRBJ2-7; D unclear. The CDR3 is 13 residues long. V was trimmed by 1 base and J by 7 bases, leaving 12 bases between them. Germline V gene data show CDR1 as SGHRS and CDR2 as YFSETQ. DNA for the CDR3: TGCGCCAGCAGCTTGCAGTTGACTGAAGAGCAGTACTTC. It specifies CASSLQLTEEQYF. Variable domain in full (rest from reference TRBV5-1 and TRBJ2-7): KAGVTQTPRYLIKTRGQQVTLSCSPISGHRSVSWYQQTPGQGLQFLFEYFSETQRNKGNFPGRFSGRQFSNSRSEMNVSTLELGDSALYLCASSLQLTEEQYFGPGTRLTVT.

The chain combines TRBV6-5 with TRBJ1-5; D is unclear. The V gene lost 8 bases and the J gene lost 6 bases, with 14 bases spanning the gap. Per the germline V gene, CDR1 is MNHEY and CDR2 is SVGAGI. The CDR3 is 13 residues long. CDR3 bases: TGTGCCAGCTCGTTGGGTTTCGGTCAGCCCCAGCATTTT. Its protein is CASSLGFGQPQHF.

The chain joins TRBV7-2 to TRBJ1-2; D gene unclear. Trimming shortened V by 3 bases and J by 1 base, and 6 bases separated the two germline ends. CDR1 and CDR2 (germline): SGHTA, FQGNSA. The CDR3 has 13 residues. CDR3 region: CASSFSINYGYTF. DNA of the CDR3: TGTGCCAGCAGCTTTTCCATTAACTATGGCTACACCTTC.

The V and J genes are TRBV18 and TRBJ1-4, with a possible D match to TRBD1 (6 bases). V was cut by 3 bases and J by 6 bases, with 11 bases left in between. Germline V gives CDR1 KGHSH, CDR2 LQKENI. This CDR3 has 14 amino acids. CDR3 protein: CASSPDRRHEKLFF. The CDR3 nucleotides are TGTGCCAGCTCACCTGACAGGCGGCATGAAAAACTGTTTTTT.

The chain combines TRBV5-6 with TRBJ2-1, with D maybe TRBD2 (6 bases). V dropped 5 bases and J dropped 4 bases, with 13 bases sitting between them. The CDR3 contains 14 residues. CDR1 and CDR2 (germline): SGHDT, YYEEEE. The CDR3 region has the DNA TGTGCCAGCAGACTAACGGGAGCTTACAATGAGCAGTTCTTC. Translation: CASRLTGAYNEQFF.

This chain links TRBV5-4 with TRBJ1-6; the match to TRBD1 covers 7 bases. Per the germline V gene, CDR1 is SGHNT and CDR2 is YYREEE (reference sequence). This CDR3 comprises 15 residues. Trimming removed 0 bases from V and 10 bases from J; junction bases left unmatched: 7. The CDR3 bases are TGTGCCAGCAGCTTGGGACAGGGAATTGGATCACCCCTCCACTTT. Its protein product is CASSLGQGIGSPLHF.